The next 9 T cell receptor beta chains were all read from a single sample in a study of blood T cell repertoires in COVID-19. Here immunoSEQ multiplex PCR was the method, and the copy in TCRdb shows in-frame clones only, minus some. This sample has about 190,000 clones; about 81% occur once, and the top ten carry 12%. Sequencing was performed on peripheral blood. The receptors were sampled from a woman older than 75 with COVID-19, enrolled during active disease.

This clone is a singleton in its sample. Written as DNA, the CDR3 is TGTGCCACCCGGACTAGCGGGAGCTATGAGCAGTTCTTC. As protein: CATRTSGSYEQFF. The chain carries TRBV6-5 and TRBJ2-1; TRBD2 agrees at 13 bases. V trimming: 10 bases; J trimming: 8 bases; junction bases outside the gene matches: 5. The CDR3 consists of 13 residues. CDR1 MNHEY and CDR2 SVGAGI come from the germline V gene.

This chain joins TRBV9 and TRBJ2-2, with unresolved D. This CDR3 is 12 amino acids long. Trimming took 4 bases from V and 2 from J, leaving 3 bases between them. Germline CDR1 and CDR2: SGDLS and YYNGEE. CDR3 sequence: CASSPNTGELFF. CDR3 coding DNA: TGTGCCAGCAGCCCAAACACCGGGGAGCTGTTTTTT.

The chain joins TRBV9 to TRBJ2-5; 7 bases align to TRBD2. The CDR3 loop spans 15 amino acids. Per the germline V gene, CDR1 is SGDLS and CDR2 is YYNGEE. The trim removed 0 bases at V and 4 bases at J, leaving 6 bases unmatched. The CDR3 DNA sequence: TGTGCCAGCAGCGTAGAAACGGGGAGGGGAGAGACCCAGTACTTC. Protein product: CASSVETGRGETQYF.

Points on this clone: Since a far larger clone is one base different, this is likely a read error. The chain couples TRBV6-2 or TRBV6-3 to TRBJ2-7; TRBD1 matches 7 bases. The CDR3 is 13 amino acids. CDR1 is MNHEY and CDR2 is SVGEGT in the germline V gene. The V gene end was trimmed by 6 bases and the J gene end by 2 bases; junction bases not matched to a gene: 4. This CDR3 is CASSLGQPYEQYF. DNA for the CDR3: TGTGCCAGCAGCCTGGGACAGCCCTACGAGCAGTACTTC.

This chain links TRBV28 with TRBJ2-7; D gene uncertain. Germline V CDR1 and CDR2: MDHEN, SYDVKM. Trimming stripped 1 base from V and 3 bases from J, with 10 bases between. The CDR3 sequence is 14 residues long. For the CDR3, the DNA is TGTGCCAGCAGTTTATCATGGGCTGGCTACGAGCAGTACTTC. As protein: CASSLSWAGYEQYF.

The chain couples TRBV2 to TRBJ2-2; 9 bases agree with TRBD1. Unmatched junction bases numbered 7, after V lost 4 bases and J lost 4 bases. CDR3 size: 16 residues. CDR1 and CDR2 from the germline V gene are SNHLY and FYNNEI. CDR3: CASSVRQGVGTGELFF. The CDR3 DNA reads TGTGCCAGCAGTGTACGACAGGGGGTCGGCACCGGGGAGCTGTTTTTT.

The chain combines TRBV7-3 with TRBJ2-3; 8 bases line up with TRBD2. Germline trimming cut 5 bases from V and 3 bases from J; bases unmatched to any gene: 7. In germline, CDR1 is SGHTA, CDR2 FQGTGA. The CDR3 runs to 15 residues. The CDR3 region is CASSPRGGRTDTQYF. The CDR3 DNA is TGTGCCAGCAGCCCCCGGGGGGGAAGGACAGATACGCAGTATTTT.

J is TRBJ1-2 and V is TRBV28; 8 nucleotides match TRBD1. The CDR3 is 15 residues long. Losses at the gene ends were 6 bases for V and 3 bases for J; bases not matched to a gene: 9. Germline V gives CDR1 MDHEN, CDR2 SYDVKM. CDR3 sequence reads: CASSSNRGFYYGYTF. CDR3 coding DNA: TGTGCCAGCAGCTCGAACAGGGGGTTTTACTATGGCTACACCTTC.

This clone has a single count. The V and J genes are TRBV6-5 and TRBJ1-1; D is uncertain. Looked up from germline, CDR1 is MNHEY and CDR2 is SVGAGI. The CDR3 extends over 13 amino acids. V was clipped by 7 bases and J by 11 bases, with 20 bases between them. The CDR3 sequence: CASTKLSTEMAFF. The CDR3 DNA reads TGTGCCAGCACCAAGCTATCTACAGAGATGGCTTTCTTT.